This TCR beta chain was profiled in a study of blood T cell repertoires in COVID-19. Study-level background: Some COVID-19 samples were acute and others convalescent; all came from the United States, Italy and Spain. T cells, B-cell-depleted T cells, or PBMCs supplied cDNA or gDNA.

Per germline, CDR1 SEHNR and CDR2 FQNEAQ (reference sequence). The length of the CDR3 is 15 residues. V dropped 5 bases and J dropped 10; count of bases not matched to a gene: 13. The authors' processing: Estimated nucleated cell counts came from reference gene primer amplification. TCRdb keeps only in-frame clones here, not all; method: immunoSEQ multiplex PCR. V, J and clone size derive from that table, while D and trimming were established from the DNA sequence. In the table there are some 200,000 clones, roughly 91% of which are singletons. The specimen sequenced was peripheral blood. The receptor's source is a man aged 35-49 years with active or convalescent COVID-19. The V call is TRBV7-9, the J call TRBJ2-3, with 9 bases matching TRBD1. The CDR3 sequence: CASSSWDREGGAQYF. Here the CDR3 DNA reads TGTGCCAGCAGCAGCTGGGACAGGGAGGGTGGGGCGCAGTATTTT.